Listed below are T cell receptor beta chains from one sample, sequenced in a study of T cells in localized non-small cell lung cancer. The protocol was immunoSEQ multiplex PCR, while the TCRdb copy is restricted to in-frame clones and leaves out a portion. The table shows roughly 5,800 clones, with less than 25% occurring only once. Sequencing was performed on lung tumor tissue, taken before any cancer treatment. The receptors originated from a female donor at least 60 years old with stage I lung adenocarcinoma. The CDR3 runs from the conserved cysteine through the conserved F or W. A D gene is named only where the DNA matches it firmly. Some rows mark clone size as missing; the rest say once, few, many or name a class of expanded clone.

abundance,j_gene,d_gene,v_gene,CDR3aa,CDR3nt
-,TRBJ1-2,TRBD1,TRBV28,CASSLVGGNDYTF,TGTGCCAGCAGTTTGGTAGGGGGCAATGACTACACCTTC
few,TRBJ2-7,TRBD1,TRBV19,CASSKGQGSLEQYF,TGTGCCAGTAGTAAGGGACAGGGATCCCTCGAGCAGTACTTC
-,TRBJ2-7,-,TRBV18,CASSPNSFYYEQYF,TGTGCCAGCTCACCAAACTCCTTCTACTACGAGCAGTACTTC
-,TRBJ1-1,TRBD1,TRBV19,CASSDRGTTEAFF,TGTGCCAGTAGTGACAGGGGGACGACTGAAGCTTTCTTT
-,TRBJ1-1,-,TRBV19,CASSISGGAEAFF,TGTGCCAGTAGTATTTCTGGGGGCGCTGAAGCTTTCTTT
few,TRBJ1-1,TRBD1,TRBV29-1,CSVETGQDYTEAFF,TGCAGCGTTGAAACCGGACAGGATTACACTGAAGCTTTCTTT
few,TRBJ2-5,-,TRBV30,CAWSLARRLETQYF,TGTGCCTGGAGTCTAGCTAGGAGGTTGGAGACCCAGTACTTC
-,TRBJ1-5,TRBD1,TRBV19,CASSTPVGQGIANQPQHF,TGTGCCAGTAGTACCCCGGTGGGACAGGGAATAGCAAATCAGCCCCAGCATTTT
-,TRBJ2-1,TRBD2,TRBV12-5,CAMGRAGGFNEQFF,TGTGCAATGGGGAGAGCGGGAGGCTTCAATGAGCAGTTCTTC
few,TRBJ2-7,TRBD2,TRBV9,CASSEVGLAGGSYEQYF,TGTGCCAGCAGTGAAGTTGGGCTAGCGGGAGGATCCTACGAGCAGTACTTC
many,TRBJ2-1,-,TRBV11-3,CASSLIGGASSYNEQFF,TGTGCCAGCAGCTTAATCGGGGGCGCGAGCTCCTACAATGAGCAGTTCTTC
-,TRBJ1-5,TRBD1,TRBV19,CASSESTGYSNQPQHF,TGTGCCAGTAGTGAGTCGACAGGGTATAGCAATCAGCCCCAGCATTTT
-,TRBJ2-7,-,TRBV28,CASSWSGHEQYF,TGTGCCAGCAGCTGGTCAGGGCACGAGCAGTACTTC
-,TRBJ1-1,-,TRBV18,CASSPPVAGDAEAFF,TGTGCCAGCTCACCACCGGTCGCCGGGGACGCTGAAGCTTTCTTT
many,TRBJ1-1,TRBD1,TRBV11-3,CASSQQGNHLMNTEAFF,TGTGCCAGCAGCCAACAGGGGAATCATTTAATGAACACTGAAGCTTTCTTT
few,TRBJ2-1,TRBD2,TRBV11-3,CASSYAGTSGINEQFF,TGTGCCAGCAGCTACGCCGGGACTAGCGGGATTAATGAGCAGTTCTTC
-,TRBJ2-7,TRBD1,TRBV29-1,CSVVFGTGYLEQYF,TGCAGCGTTGTGTTCGGGACAGGGTATCTCGAGCAGTACTTC
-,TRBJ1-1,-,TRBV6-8,CASSYSTGGTEAFF,TGTGCCAGCAGTTACTCGACAGGAGGCACTGAAGCTTTCTTT
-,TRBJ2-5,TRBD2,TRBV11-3,CASSLTASGKAQYF,TGTGCCAGCAGCTTAACCGCTAGCGGAAAGGCCCAGTACTTC
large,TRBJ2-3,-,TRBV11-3,CASTPRAGTPDTQYF,TGTGCCAGCACCCCGAGGGCGGGAACCCCAGATACGCAGTATTTT
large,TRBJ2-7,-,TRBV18,CASSLGGELSYEQYF,TGTGCCAGCTCACTCGGAGGGGAACTCTCCTACGAGCAGTACTTC
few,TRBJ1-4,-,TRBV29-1,CSVSDFSTNEKLFF,TGCAGCGTCTCGGACTTTTCAACTAATGAAAAACTGTTTTTT
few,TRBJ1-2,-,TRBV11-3,CASSQGGQAYYGYTF,TGTGCCAGCAGCCAAGGAGGTCAGGCCTACTATGGCTACACCTTC
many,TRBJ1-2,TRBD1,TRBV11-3,CASSLSQGVFHGYTF,TGTGCCAGCAGCTTGTCACAGGGGGTGTTTCATGGCTACACCTTC
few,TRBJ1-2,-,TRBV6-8,CAISLQEGVSGYTF,TGTGCCATCAGTCTACAGGAAGGGGTGTCTGGCTACACCTTC
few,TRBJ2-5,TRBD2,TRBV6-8,CASSRLAVQETQYF,TGTGCCAGCAGTCGACTAGCTGTTCAAGAGACCCAGTACTTC
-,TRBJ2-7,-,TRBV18,CASSPPLHRANFYEQYF,TGTGCCAGCTCACCACCCCTCCACCGGGCTAACTTCTACGAGCAGTACTTC
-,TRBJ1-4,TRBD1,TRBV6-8,CASSLGQGTTNEKLFF,TGTGCCAGCAGCCTAGGACAGGGTACAACTAATGAAAAACTGTTTTTT
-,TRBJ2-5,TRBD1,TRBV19,CASSIVRGRETQYF,TGTGCCAGTAGTATCGTCAGGGGGCGTGAGACCCAGTACTTC
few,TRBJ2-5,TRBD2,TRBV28,CASNSPGGGSETQYF,TGTGCCAGCAACAGCCCTGGGGGGGGATCGGAGACCCAGTACTTC
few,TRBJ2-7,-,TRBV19,CASGARGTREQYF,TGTGCCAGTGGGGCTAGGGGGACCCGCGAGCAGTACTTC